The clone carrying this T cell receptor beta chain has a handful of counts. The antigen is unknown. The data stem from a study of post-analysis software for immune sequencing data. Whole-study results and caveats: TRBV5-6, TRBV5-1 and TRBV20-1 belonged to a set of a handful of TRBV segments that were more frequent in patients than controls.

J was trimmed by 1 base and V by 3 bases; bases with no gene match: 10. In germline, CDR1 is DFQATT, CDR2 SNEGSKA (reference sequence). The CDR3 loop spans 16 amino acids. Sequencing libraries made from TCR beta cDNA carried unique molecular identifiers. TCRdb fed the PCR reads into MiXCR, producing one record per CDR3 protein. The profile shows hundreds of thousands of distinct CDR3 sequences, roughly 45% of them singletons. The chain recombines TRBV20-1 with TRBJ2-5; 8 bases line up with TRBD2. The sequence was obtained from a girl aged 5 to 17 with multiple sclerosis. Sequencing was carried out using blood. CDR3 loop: CSASAAGSGSQETQYF. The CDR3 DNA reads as TGCAGTGCTAGCGCGGCGGGCAGCGGGAGCCAAGAGACCCAGTACTTC.